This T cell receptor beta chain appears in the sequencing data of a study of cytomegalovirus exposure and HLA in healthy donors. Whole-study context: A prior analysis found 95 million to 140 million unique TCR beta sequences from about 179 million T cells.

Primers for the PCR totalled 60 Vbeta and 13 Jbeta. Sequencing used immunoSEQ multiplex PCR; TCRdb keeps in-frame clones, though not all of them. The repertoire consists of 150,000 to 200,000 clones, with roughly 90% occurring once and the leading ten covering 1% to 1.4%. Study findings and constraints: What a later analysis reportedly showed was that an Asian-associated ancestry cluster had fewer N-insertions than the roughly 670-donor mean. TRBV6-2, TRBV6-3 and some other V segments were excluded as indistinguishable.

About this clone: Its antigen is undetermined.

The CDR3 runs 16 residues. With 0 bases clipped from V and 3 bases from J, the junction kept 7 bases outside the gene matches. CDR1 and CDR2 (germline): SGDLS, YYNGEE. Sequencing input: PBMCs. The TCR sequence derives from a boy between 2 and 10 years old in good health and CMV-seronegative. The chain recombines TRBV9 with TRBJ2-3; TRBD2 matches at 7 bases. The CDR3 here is CASSVEVGGRTDTQYF. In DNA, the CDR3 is TGTGCCAGCAGCGTAGAAGTGGGAGGGAGAACAGATACGCAGTATTTT.